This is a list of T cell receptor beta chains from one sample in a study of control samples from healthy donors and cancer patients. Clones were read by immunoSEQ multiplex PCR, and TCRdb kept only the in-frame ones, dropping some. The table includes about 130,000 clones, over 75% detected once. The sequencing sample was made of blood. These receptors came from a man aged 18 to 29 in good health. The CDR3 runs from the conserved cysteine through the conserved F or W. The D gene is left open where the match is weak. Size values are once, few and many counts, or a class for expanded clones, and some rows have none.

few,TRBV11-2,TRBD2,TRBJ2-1,CASRSSGSSYNEQFF,TGTGCCAGCAGGTCTAGCGGGAGCTCCTACAATGAGCAGTTCTTC
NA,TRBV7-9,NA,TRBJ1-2,CASSLGETGFYGYTF,TGTGCCAGCAGCTTAGGAGAGACAGGATTTTATGGCTACACCTTC
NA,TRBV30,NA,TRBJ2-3,CAFSQGPPGTDTQYF,TGTGCCTTTTCCCAGGGACCTCCGGGCACAGATACGCAGTATTTT
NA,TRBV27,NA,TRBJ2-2,CASSLTGFSANGELFF,TGTGCCAGCAGTCTCACAGGGTTCTCAGCAAACGGGGAGCTGTTTTTT
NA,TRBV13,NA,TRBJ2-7,CASSFGRSYEQYF,TGTGCCAGCAGCTTCGGAAGATCCTACGAGCAGTACTTC
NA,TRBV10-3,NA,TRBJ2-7,CAISGPETLRLQYF,TGTGCTATCAGTGGGCCAGAGACTTTACGATTGCAGTACTTC
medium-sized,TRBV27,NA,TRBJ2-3,CASSLPTGSTYTQYF,TGTGCCAGCAGTTTACCGACGGGTAGCACATATACGCAGTATTTT
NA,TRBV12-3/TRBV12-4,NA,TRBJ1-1,CASSLWTDAFF,TGTGCCAGCAGTTTATGGACAGATGCTTTCTTT
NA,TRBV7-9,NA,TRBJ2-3,CASSPNMRGTDTQYF,TGTGCCAGCAGCCCCAACATGAGGGGCACAGATACGCAGTATTTT
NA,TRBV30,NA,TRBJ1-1,CAWSVNLAVSF,TGTGCCTGGAGTGTTAACTTGGCCGTTTCCTTT
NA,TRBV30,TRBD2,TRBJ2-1,CAWRGLAAAYNEQFF,TGTGCCTGGAGAGGCCTAGCGGCTGCCTACAATGAGCAGTTCTTC
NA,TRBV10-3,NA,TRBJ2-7,CAISAEVTYEQYF,TGTGCCATCAGTGCAGAGGTAACCTACGAGCAGTACTTC
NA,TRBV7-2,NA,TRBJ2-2,CASSSGRQNTGELFF,TGTGCCAGCAGCTCTGGGAGGCAGAACACCGGGGAGCTGTTTTTT
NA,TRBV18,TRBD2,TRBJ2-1,CASSPPGLAGEQFF,TGTGCCAGCTCACCACCGGGACTAGCCGGTGAGCAGTTCTTC
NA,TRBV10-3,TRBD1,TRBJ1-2,CAITTGTANYGYTF,TGTGCCATCACCACCGGGACAGCTAACTATGGCTACACCTTC
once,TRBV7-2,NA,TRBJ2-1,CASSPNSQGLAEQFF,TGTGCCAGCAGCCCAAACTCACAGGGATTAGCGGAGCAGTTCTTC
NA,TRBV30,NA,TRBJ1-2,CAWTLRGSGYTF,TGTGCCTGGACCCTCCGGGGTAGTGGCTACACCTTC
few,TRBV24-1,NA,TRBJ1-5,CATSDTGNNQPQHF,TGTGCCACCAGTGACACAGGGAACAATCAGCCCCAGCATTTT
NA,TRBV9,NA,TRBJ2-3,CASSVGGSGATDTQYF,TGTGCCAGCAGCGTAGGTGGTAGCGGAGCCACAGATACGCAGTATTTT
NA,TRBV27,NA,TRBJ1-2,CASSPTGEVGGYTF,TGTGCCAGCAGTCCGACAGGAGAGGTTGGAGGCTACACCTTC
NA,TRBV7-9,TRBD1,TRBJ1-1,CASSLFGTGNTEAFF,TGTGCCAGCAGCTTATTCGGGACAGGGAACACTGAAGCTTTCTTT
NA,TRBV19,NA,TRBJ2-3,CASSAHRGTRTDTQYF,TGTGCCAGTAGTGCCCATCGGGGAACCCGCACAGATACGCAGTATTTT
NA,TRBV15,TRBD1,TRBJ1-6,CATSRDQGAGYSPLHF,TGTGCCACCAGCAGAGATCAGGGGGCTGGTTATTCACCCCTCCACTTT
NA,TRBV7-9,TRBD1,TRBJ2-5,CASSPRTGEETQYF,TGTGCCAGCAGCCCCAGGACAGGGGAAGAGACCCAGTACTTC
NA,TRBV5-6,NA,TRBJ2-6,CASSLAGIVASGANVLTF,TGTGCCAGCAGCTTGGCTGGGATCGTCGCCTCTGGGGCCAACGTCCTGACTTTC
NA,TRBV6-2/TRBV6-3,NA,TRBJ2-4,CASSDPLRNIQYF,TGTGCCAGCAGTGACCCGCTTAGAAACATTCAGTACTTC
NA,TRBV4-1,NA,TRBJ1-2,CASSQSAGFDYGYTF,TGCGCCAGCAGCCAAAGCGCGGGTTTCGACTATGGCTACACCTTC
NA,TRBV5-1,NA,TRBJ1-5,CARSPGGGGGRQPQHF,TGCGCCCGCAGCCCGGGGGGAGGGGGAGGAAGACAGCCCCAGCATTTT
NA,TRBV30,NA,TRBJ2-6,CAWSTGSGANVLTF,TGTGCCTGGAGTACGGGGTCTGGGGCCAACGTCCTGACTTTC
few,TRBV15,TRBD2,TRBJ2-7,CATSRGREGGYEQYF,TGTGCCACCAGCAGAGGCCGGGAGGGGGGGTACGAGCAGTACTTC
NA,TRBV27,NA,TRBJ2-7,CASSLPGQYEQYF,TGTGCCAGCTCCCTCCCAGGGCAGTACGAGCAGTACTTC
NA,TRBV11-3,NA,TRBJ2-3,CASSLSRLVADTQYF,TGTGCCAGCAGCTTAAGTAGGTTGGTGGCAGATACGCAGTATTTT
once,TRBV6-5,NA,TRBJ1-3,CASSRSGNTIYF,TGTGCCAGCAGTAGGTCTGGAAACACCATATATTTT
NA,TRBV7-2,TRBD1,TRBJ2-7,CASSQGQGAAYEQYF,TGTGCCAGCAGTCAGGGACAGGGGGCGGCCTACGAGCAGTACTTC
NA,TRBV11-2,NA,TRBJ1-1,CASSYPQGLGTEAFF,TGTGCCAGCAGCTATCCGCAGGGTCTCGGCACTGAAGCTTTCTTT
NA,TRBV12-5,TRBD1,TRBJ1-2,CASGLPTDRVYGYTF,TGTGCTAGTGGTTTGCCGACGGACAGGGTTTATGGCTACACCTTC
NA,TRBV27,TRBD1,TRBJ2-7,CASRRQGNEQYF,TGTGCCAGCAGGCGACAGGGAAACGAGCAGTACTTC
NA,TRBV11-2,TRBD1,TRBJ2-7,CASSLSDRAYEQYF,TGTGCCAGCAGCTTAAGCGACAGGGCCTACGAGCAGTACTTC
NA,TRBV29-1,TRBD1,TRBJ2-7,CSVLTGHYEQYF,TGCAGCGTACTGACAGGGCACTACGAGCAGTACTTC
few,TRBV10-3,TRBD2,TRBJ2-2,CASGTSSSGTGELFF,TGTGCCAGTGGGACTAGTAGTTCGGGCACCGGGGAGCTGTTTTTT
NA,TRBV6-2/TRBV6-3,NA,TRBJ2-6,CASSRNLGANVLTF,TGTGCCAGCAGCCGTAATCTTGGGGCCAACGTCCTGACTTTC
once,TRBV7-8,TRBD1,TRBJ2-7,CASSLAPGQGYEQYF,TGTGCCAGCAGCTTAGCGCCGGGACAGGGATACGAGCAGTACTTC
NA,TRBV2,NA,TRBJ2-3,CASILTGNRPDTQYF,TGTGCCAGCATTCTAACAGGGAATCGACCCGATACGCAGTATTTT